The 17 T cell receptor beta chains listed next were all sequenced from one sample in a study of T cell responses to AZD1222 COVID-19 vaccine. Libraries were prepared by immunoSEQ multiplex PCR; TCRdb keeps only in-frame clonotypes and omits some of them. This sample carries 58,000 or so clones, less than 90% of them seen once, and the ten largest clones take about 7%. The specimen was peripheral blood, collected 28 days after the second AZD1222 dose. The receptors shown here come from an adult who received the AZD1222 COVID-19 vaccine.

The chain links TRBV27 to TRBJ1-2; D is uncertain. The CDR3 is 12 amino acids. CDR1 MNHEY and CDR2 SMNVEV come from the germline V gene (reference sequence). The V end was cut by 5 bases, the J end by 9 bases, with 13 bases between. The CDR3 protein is CASSPARLSYTF. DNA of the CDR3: TGTGCCAGCAGTCCCGCCCGTCTGAGCTACACCTTC.

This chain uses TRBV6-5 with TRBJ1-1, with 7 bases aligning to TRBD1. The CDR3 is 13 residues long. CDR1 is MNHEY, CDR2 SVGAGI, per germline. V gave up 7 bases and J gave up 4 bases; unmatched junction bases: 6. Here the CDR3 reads CASKRQGGTEAFF. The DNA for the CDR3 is TGTGCCAGCAAACGACAGGGTGGCACTGAAGCTTTCTTT.

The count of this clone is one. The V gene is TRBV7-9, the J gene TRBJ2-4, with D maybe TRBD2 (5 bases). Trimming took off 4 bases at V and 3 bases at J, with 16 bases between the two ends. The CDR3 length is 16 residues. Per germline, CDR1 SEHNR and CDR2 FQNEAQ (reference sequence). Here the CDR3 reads CASSSGTSSGKNIQYF. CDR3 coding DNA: TGTGCCAGCAGCTCGGGAACCTCCTCTGGCAAAAACATTCAGTACTTC.

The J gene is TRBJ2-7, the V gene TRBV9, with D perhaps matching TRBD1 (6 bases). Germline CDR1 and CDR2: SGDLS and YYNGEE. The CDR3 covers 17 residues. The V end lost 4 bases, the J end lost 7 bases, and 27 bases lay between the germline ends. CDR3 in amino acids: CASSPGIQGISFWEQYF. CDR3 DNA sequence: TGTGCCAGCAGCCCTGGGATACAGGGTATCAGCTTTTGGGAGCAGTACTTC.

This CDR3 reads CASSEDGAGWDTQYF. CDR3 coding DNA: TGTGCCAGCAGTGAGGACGGCGCGGGTTGGGATACGCAGTATTTT. The V gene is TRBV25-1, the J gene TRBJ2-3; a weak D match, TRBD2 (5 bases). The CDR3 is 15 amino acids. V was shortened by 3 bases and J by 6 bases, with 16 bases between the two germline ends. Germline V gives CDR1 MGHDK, CDR2 SYGVNS.

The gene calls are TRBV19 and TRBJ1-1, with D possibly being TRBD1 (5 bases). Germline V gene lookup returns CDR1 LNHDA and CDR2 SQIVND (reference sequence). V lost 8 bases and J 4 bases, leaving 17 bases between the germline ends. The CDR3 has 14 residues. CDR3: CASRNERGGTEAFF. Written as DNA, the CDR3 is TGTGCCAGTCGTAACGAGAGGGGTGGCACTGAAGCTTTCTTT.

CDR3 DNA: TGTGCCAGCAGCACCCCCGGGGGTAGCACAGATACGCAGTATTTT. As protein: CASSTPGGSTDTQYF. The gene calls are TRBV5-4 and TRBJ2-3; the D gene is possibly TRBD2 (6 bases). CDR1 and CDR2 (germline): SGHNT, YYREEE (reference sequence). V was cut by 4 bases and J by 0 bases, with 12 bases left in between. There are 15 residues in the CDR3.

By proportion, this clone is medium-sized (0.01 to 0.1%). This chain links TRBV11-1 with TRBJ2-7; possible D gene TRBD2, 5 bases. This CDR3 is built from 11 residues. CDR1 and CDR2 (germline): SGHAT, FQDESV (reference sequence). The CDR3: CAYRSGNEQYF. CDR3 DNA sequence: TGTGCTTATCGGTCCGGGAACGAGCAGTACTTC.

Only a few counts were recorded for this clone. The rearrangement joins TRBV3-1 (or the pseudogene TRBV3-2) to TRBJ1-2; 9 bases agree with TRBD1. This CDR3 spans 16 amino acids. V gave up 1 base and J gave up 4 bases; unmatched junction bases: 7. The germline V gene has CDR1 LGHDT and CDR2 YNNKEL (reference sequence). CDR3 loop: CASSQAGQGVGYGYTF. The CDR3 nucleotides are TGTGCCAGCAGCCAAGCGGGACAGGGCGTCGGCTATGGCTACACCTTC.

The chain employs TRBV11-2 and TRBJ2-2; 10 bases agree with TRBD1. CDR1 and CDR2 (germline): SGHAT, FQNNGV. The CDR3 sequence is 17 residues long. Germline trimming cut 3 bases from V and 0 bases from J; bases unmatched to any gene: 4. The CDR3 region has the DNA TGTGCCAGCAGCTTGGGGACAGGGGCTGCGAACACCGGGGAGCTGTTTTTT. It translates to CASSLGTGAANTGELFF.

CDR3 residues: CASSELTGNYEQYF. The CDR3 DNA sequence: TGTGCCAGCAGCGAACTGACAGGGAACTACGAGCAGTACTTC. The gene calls are TRBV9 and TRBJ2-7; the match to TRBD1 covers 7 bases. CDR1 and CDR2 (germline): SGDLS, YYNGEE. Unmatched junction bases numbered 6, after V lost 3 bases and J lost 3 bases. The CDR3 contains 14 residues.

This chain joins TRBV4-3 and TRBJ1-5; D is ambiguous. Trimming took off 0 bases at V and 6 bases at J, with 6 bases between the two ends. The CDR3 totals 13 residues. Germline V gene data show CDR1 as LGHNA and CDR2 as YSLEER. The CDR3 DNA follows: TGCGCCAGCAGCCAAGATCGTCTTCAGCCCCAGCATTTT. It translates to CASSQDRLQPQHF.

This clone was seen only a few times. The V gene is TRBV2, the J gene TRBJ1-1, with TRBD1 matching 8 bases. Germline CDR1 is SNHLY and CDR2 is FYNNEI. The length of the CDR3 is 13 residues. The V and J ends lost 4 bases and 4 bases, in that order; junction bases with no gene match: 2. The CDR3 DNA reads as TGTGCCAGCAGTGGGACAGGGTTCACTGAAGCTTTCTTT. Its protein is CASSGTGFTEAFF.

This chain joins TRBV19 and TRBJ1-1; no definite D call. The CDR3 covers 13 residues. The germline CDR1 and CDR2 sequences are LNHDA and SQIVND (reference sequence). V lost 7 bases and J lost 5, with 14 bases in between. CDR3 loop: CASTGGKRTEAFF. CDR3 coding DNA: TGTGCCAGTACCGGAGGGAAGAGAACTGAAGCTTTCTTT.

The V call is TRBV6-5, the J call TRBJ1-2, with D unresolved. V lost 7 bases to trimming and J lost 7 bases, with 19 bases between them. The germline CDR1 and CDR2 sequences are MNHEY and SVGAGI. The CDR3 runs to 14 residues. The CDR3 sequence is CASTPDGRSGGYTF. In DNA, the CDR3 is TGTGCCAGCACCCCAGACGGGCGTTCTGGTGGCTACACCTTC.

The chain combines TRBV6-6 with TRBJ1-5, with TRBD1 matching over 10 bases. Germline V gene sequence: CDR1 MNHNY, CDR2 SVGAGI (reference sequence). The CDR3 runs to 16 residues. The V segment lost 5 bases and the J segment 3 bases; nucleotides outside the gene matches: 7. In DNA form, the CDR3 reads TGTGCCAGCAGTCGACAGGGGGCGCGGTCCAATCAGCCCCAGCATTTT. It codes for CASSRQGARSNQPQHF.

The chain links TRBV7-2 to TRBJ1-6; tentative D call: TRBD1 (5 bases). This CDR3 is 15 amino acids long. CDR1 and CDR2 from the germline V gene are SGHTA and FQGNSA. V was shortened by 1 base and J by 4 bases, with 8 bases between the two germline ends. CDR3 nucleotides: TGTGCCAGCAGCTTAGGGGGGGTGTATAATTCACCCCTCCACTTT. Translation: CASSLGGVYNSPLHF. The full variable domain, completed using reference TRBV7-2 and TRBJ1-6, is GAGVSQSPSNKVTEKGKDVELRCDPISGHTALYWYRQSLGQGLEFLIYFQGNSAPDKSGLPSDRFSAERTGGSVSTLTIQRTQQEDSAVYLCASSLGGVYNSPLHFGNGTRLTVT.